This is a list of T cell receptor beta chains from one sample in a study of T cell responses to AZD1222 COVID-19 vaccine. Method: immunoSEQ multiplex PCR; TCRdb's copy keeps in-frame clones and lacks some. The sample carries about 120,000 clones, roughly 88% recorded once. Sequenced here: peripheral blood, sampled 28 days after the second AZD1222 dose. These receptors came from an adult who received the AZD1222 COVID-19 vaccine. The conserved cysteine and the conserved F or W are not part of the CDR3 here. Each record gives: V gene, CDR3 length, CDR3 protein.

V gene: TRBV28
CDR3 length: 11
CDR3 protein: ASSLLRQSGYT

V gene: TRBV7-2
CDR3 length: 14
CDR3 protein: ASSLGGFNSNQPQH

V gene: TRBV6-2/TRBV6-3
CDR3 length: 19
CDR3 protein: ASSYWRSPPPHRGLGGELF

V gene: TRBV7-2
CDR3 length: 12
CDR3 protein: ASSLGTGSYEQY

V gene: TRBV7-2
CDR3 length: 13
CDR3 protein: ASSRTGQGGYEQY

V gene: TRBV15
CDR3 length: 13
CDR3 protein: ATSRESPVGEKLF

V gene: TRBV19
CDR3 length: 13
CDR3 protein: ASSKTDSLNTEAF

V gene: TRBV6-2/TRBV6-3
CDR3 length: 16
CDR3 protein: ASSYPRASGGATDTQY

V gene: TRBV4-1
CDR3 length: 12
CDR3 protein: ASSQGTGGVGYT

V gene: TRBV3-1/TRBV3-2
CDR3 length: 11
CDR3 protein: ASSKQGATEAF

V gene: TRBV28
CDR3 length: 11
CDR3 protein: ASSLGSYNEQF

V gene: TRBV7-6
CDR3 length: 13
CDR3 protein: ASSLVGAAYNEQF

V gene: TRBV5-1
CDR3 length: 13
CDR3 protein: ASSSDRGGNTEAF

V gene: TRBV7-3
CDR3 length: 11
CDR3 protein: ASSSAGQAEAF

V gene: TRBV6-6
CDR3 length: 10
CDR3 protein: ASSRPYNEQF

V gene: TRBV10-1
CDR3 length: 12
CDR3 protein: ASSDSTGGDEQY

V gene: TRBV7-7
CDR3 length: 10
CDR3 protein: ASRGSGETQY

V gene: TRBV7-9
CDR3 length: 13
CDR3 protein: ASRKDRLLNTEAF

V gene: TRBV7-2
CDR3 length: 11
CDR3 protein: ASSSGEDQPQH

V gene: TRBV19
CDR3 length: 13
CDR3 protein: ASSIPKAGANVLT

V gene: TRBV7-8
CDR3 length: 14
CDR3 protein: ASSLVFDTSTDTQY

V gene: TRBV11-2
CDR3 length: 13
CDR3 protein: ASSGESGAFYEQY

V gene: TRBV6-6
CDR3 length: 12
CDR3 protein: ASSYGQGHSPLH

V gene: TRBV7-2
CDR3 length: 12
CDR3 protein: ASSLEGFGNTIY